This record looks at one T cell receptor (beta chain) sequence and its context. The clone's antigen remains unknown. No much larger clone is present one base from it, and per-base qualities are unavailable. The library came from the immunoSEQ multiplex PCR assay. Imported from immuneACCESS, the table was reduced by TCRdb to in-frame sequences with V and J called. These copies leave out some clones; in studies compared against another copy, an unresolved V gene accounts for under half, and the cause of the remainder is not known. The sample contains more than 95,000 clones, around 96% of them found a single time. Around 0.21% of the sample goes to the ten largest clones. These data are taken from a study of technical replicates of blood from several donors (dated by TCRdb to 2015 to 2018). CDR1 and CDR2, per the germline V gene, are SGHVS and FNYEAQ. Ends trimmed: V by 2 bases, J by 6 bases; bases unmatched to a gene: 6. CDR3 length: 15 amino acids, cysteine to phenylalanine. CDR3 DNA is the only sequence kept; it has 45 bases, read in frame from the first base.

Rearrangement joined TRBV7-6 to TRBJ1-5, and 8 junctional nucleotides match TRBD1. The sequence came from a human donor in good health. The specimen was T cells isolated from PBMCs. The bases are TGTGCCAGCAGCTTAAGGACAGGGAAAGGTCAGCCCCAGCATTTT. It translates as CASSLRTGKGQPQHF.